This TCR beta chain was profiled in a study of T cells in Graves' hyperthyroidism and ophthalmopathy. About the study: At the time of initial diagnosis and before any treatment, peripheral blood was collected.

TCR beta CDR3 regions were amplified from RNA. HTBI primers drove first-round RT-PCR of the TCR CDR3. TCRdb re-analysed the multiplex PCR reads in MiXCR, keeping a single row per CDR3 protein. The repertoire holds fewer than 350,000 distinct CDR3 sequences, with 15% to 20% as singletons. Exclusion criteria comprised uncontrolled infection, other autoimmune disease, pregnancy or lactation. The authors took PBMCs from over 8.5 ml fresh peripheral blood. As regards this clonotype: The antigen remains unidentified.

This CDR3 comprises 15 residues. V was clipped by 1 base and J by 1 base, with 10 bases between them. The germline gives CDR1 MDHEN, CDR2 SYDVKM. Findings and limits, study-wide: In the blood, most expanded thyroid clonotypes above 0.001 appeared as well.

Sample: blood. The V gene is TRBV28, the J gene TRBJ1-1; D unresolved. The TCR originated in a woman aged 45-60 years with Graves' hyperthyroidism. In DNA, the CDR3 is TGTGCCAGCAGTTTATATCTTGGAACGAACACTGAAGCTTTCTTT. Its translation is CASSLYLGTNTEAFF.